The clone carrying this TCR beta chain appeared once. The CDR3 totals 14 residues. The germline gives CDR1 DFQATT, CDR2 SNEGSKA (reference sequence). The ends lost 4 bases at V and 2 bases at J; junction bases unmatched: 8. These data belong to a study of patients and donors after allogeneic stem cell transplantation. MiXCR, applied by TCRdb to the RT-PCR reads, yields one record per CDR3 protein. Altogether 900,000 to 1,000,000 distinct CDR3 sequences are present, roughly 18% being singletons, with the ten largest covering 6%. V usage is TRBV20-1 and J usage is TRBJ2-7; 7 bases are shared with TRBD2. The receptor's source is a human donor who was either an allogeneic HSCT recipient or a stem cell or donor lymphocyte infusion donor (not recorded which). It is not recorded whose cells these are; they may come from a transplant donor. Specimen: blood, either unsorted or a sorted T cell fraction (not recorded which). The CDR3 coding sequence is TGCAGTGCTACGGGACTACCCGGGCCCTACGAGCAGTACTTC. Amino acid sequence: CSATGLPGPYEQYF.